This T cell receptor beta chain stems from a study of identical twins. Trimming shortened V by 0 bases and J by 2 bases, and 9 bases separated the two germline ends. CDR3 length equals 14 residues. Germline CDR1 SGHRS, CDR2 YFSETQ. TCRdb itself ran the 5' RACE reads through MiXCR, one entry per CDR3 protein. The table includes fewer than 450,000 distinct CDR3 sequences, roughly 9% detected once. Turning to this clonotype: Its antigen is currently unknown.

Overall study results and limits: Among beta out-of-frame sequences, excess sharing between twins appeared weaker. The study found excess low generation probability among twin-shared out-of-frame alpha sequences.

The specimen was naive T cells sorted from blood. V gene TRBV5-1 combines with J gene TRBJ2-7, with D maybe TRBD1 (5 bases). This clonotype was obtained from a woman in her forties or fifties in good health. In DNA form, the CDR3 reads TGCGCCAGCAGCTTGGAGGGGAACACCTACGAGCAGTACGTC. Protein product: CASSLEGNTYEQYV.